This T cell receptor (beta chain) was obtained from a study of blood T cell repertoires in COVID-19. Background on the study: Italy, Spain and the United States were the sources of the convalescent and acute COVID-19 samples.

How the authors handled the data: Estimation of nucleated cell counts was performed using reference gene primer amplification. Libraries were prepared by immunoSEQ multiplex PCR; TCRdb keeps only in-frame clonotypes and omits some of them. The DNA was the basis for D and trimming; V, J and clone size are from that table. The data show about 100,000 clones, 80% to 95% seen once. The trim removed 3 bases at V and 4 bases at J, leaving 7 bases unmatched. The CDR3 loop spans 15 amino acids. CDR1 LNHDA and CDR2 SQIVND come from the germline V gene (reference sequence). The source material was peripheral blood. This clonotype was obtained from a man between 65 and 85 years old with acute or convalescent COVID-19. The V gene is TRBV19, the J gene TRBJ2-3; 7 nucleotides align to TRBD2. The CDR3 region is CASSIAGVSADTQYF. The CDR3, as DNA: TGTGCCAGTAGTATCGCGGGGGTTTCGGCAGATACGCAGTATTTT.